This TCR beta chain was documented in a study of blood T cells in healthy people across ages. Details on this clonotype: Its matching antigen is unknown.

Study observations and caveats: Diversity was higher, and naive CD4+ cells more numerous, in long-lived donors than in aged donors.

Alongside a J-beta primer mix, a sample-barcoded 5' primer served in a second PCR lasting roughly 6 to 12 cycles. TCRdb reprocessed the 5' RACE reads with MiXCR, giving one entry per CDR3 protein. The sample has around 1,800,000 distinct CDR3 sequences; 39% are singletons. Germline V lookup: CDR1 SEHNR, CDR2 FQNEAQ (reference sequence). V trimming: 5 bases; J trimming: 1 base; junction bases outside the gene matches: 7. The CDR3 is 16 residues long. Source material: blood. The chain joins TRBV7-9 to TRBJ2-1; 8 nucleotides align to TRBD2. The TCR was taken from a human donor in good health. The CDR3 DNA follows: TGTGCCAGCAGCCCCCTTCGGGGGGGTTCCTACAATGAGCAGTTCTTC. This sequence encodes CASSPLRGGSYNEQFF.